This TCR beta chain was observed in a study of CD8+ T cells in alopecia areata. Per the germline V gene, CDR1 is SGHRS and CDR2 is YFSETQ. The CDR3 length is 16 residues. V was shortened by 0 bases and J by 7 bases, with 14 bases between the two germline ends. Treatment denoted: oral pan-JAK inhibitor, 5-10 mg twice daily. In alopecia areata patients, both lesional scalp punch biopsies and peripheral blood were collected. The sequencing template was cDNA reverse transcribed from extracted RNA. Sequencing was performed with immunoSEQ multiplex PCR; in TCRdb, only in-frame clones are kept and a portion is missing. Among 150,000 to 200,000 clones listed, about 65% were seen once.

This receptor was identified in a human donor with alopecia areata. The chain joins TRBV5-1 to TRBJ1-6; weak D call: TRBD1 (5 bases). Sequencing used CD4+ T cells sorted from blood, obtained at week 49, from a patient treated with tofacitinib. The CDR3 nucleotides read TGCGCCAGCAGCTTGGGCCCGGGGGAAGGAAATTCACCCCTCCACTTT. Its translation: CASSLGPGEGNSPLHF.